This TCR beta chain comes out of a study of identical twins. Overall study results and limits: One should note that invariant MAIT and iNKT cells could partly confound zero-insertion analyses. Out-of-frame TCR alpha sharing observed in monozygotic twins exceeded model estimates.

In this sample, this clonotype turned up a few times. Its cognate antigen is unknown. Donors uniformly comprised healthy Caucasians. TCRdb re-called the 5' RACE reads through MiXCR, storing one row per CDR3 protein. Among about 530,000 distinct CDR3 sequences listed, about a fifth were seen once. These records were also assigned to another study, of yellow fever vaccine responses in identical twins.

Source material: CD4+ T cells sorted from blood. The TCR was taken from a woman aged 18-29 years in good health.

CDR3 residues: CASSPLGLSATGELFF. The CDR3 DNA reads TGTGCCAGCTCACCATTAGGGTTGTCAGCGACCGGGGAGCTGTTTTTT. The chain carries TRBV18 and TRBJ2-2; D remains ambiguous. Germline V CDR1 and CDR2: KGHSH, LQKENI. This CDR3 region has 16 residues. The V end lost 2 bases, the J end lost 5 bases, and 15 bases lay between the germline ends.